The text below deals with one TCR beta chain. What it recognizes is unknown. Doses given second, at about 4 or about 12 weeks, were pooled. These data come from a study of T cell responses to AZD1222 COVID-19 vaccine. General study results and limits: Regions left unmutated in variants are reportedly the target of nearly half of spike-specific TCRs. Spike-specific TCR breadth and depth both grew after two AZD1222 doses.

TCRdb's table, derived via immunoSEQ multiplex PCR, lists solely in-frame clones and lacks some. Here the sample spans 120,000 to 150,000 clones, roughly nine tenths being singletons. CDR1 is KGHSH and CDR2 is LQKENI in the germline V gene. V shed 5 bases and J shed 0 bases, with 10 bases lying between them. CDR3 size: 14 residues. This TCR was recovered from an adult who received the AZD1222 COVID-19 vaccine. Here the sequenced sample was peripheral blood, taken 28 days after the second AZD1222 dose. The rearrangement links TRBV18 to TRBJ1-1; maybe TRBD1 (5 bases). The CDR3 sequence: CASSLGPLNTEAFF. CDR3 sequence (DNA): TGTGCCAGCTCATTGGGACCTCTGAACACTGAAGCTTTCTTT.